This T cell receptor beta chain stems from a study of T cell responses to AZD1222 COVID-19 vaccine. Study-level background: Second doses at about 4 or about 12 weeks were pooled.

Clones were sequenced by immunoSEQ multiplex PCR, and TCRdb holds only the in-frame ones, with some missing. The table lists about 160,000 clones, 75% to 95% of them singletons, with about 1.5% in the top ten. CDR3 size: 14 residues. The germline V gene encodes CDR1 MNHEY and CDR2 SMNVEV (reference sequence). The V segment lost 2 bases and the J segment 7 bases; nucleotides outside the gene matches: 6. Note on this clone: Its cognate antigen is unknown.

Broader study findings: The study reported that nearly half of spike-specific TCRs target unmutated variant regions. No day 14 peak samples; only post-peak repertoires were characterized. CD4 TCRs covered the whole spike, strongest at regions 160-218 and 743-854.

The TCR was taken from an adult in good health. The V gene is TRBV27, the J gene TRBJ1-1; 8 nucleotides match TRBD1. Source: peripheral blood, taken on day 0 of AZD1222 vaccination. Here the CDR3 reads CASSLVGQGDEAFF. Written as DNA, the CDR3 is TGTGCCAGCAGTTTAGTAGGACAGGGTGATGAAGCTTTCTTT.